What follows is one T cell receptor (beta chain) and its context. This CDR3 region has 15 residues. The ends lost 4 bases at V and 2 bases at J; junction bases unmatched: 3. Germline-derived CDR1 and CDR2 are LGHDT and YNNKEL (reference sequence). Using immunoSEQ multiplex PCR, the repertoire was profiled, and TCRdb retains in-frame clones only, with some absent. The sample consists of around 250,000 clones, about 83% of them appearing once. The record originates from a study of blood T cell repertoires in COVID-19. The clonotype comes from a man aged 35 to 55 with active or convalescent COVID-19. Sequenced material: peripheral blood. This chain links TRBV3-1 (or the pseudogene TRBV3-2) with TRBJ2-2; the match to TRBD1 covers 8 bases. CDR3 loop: CASSPGQANTGELFF. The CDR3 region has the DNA TGTGCCAGCAGCCCGGGACAGGCCAACACCGGGGAGCTGTTTTTT.